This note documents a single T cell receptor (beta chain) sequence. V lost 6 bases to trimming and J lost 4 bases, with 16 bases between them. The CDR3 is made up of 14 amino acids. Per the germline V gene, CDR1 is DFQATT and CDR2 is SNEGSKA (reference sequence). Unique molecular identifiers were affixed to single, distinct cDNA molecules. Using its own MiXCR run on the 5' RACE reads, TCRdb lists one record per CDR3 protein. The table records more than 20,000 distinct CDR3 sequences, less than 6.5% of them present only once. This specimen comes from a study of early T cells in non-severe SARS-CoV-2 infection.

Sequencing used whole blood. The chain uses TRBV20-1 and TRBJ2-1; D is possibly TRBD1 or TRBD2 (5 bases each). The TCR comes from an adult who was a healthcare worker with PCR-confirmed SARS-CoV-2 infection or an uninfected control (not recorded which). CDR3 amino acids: CSAETGPPYNEQFF. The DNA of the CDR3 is TGCAGTGCGGAAACGGGACCCCCTTACAATGAGCAGTTCTTC.